This T cell receptor (beta chain) comes out of a study of shared clonotypes between healthy human individuals. The study's findings and limits: It was expected that sequencing depth would affect clonotype sharing among donors.

This clone has just a few counts. Its antigen is unidentified. Libraries were prepared by immunoSEQ multiplex PCR; TCRdb keeps only in-frame clonotypes and omits some of them. The sample records 450,000 to 500,000 clones, more than 65% being singletons. This CDR3 region has 14 residues. V trimming: 4 bases; J trimming: 5 bases; junction bases outside the gene matches: 6. The germline gives CDR1 SQVTM, CDR2 ANQGSEA. This clonotype was sampled from a woman aged 35 to 49 in good health. Some clones in this sample may be carry-over from other donors' samples. This chain uses TRBV29-1 with TRBJ1-3; 9 nucleotides match TRBD1. Sequencing was done on a sample of PBMCs. The CDR3 here is CSVVEQGARNTIYF. The CDR3 coding sequence is TGCAGCGTTGTAGAACAGGGGGCAAGAAACACCATATATTTT.